A single sample gave rise to the 18 T cell receptor beta chains below, sequenced in a study of human T cells and chemical hapten exposure (dated by TCRdb to the early 2020s). Receptor amplification or capture employed RACE. TCRdb names NextSeq 500 as the instrument used. TCRdb handled the public reads itself, with Q25 trimming in fastp and clone calling in MiXCR, and kept productive beta chains. Rows matching on CDR3 protein sequence are summarized as one entry with the most common DNA and genes. The sample table contains 140,000 or so distinct CDR3 sequences; only one count was recorded for about 11% of them. Together, the top ten hold around 1.4% of the sample. The sample's time point label, in plain terms: patch test 2, 6 weeks after DPC sensitization. Explained via the paper, the treatment or condition label denotes: therapeutic diphenylcyclopropenone sensitization with weekly scalp DPC. Sequencing used whole blood, obtained in connection with sensitization to the hapten diphenylcyclopropenone (DPC). These receptor sequences come from a woman in her fifties or sixties with alopecia areata. Some clones in this sample may be carry-over from other donors' samples.

The rearrangement uses TRBV20-1 and TRBJ2-5; TRBD1 or TRBD2 may be the D gene (5 bases each). CDR3 length: 13 amino acids. The V end was cut by 5 bases, the J end by 2 bases, with 12 bases between. Per germline, CDR1 DFQATT and CDR2 SNEGSKA (reference sequence). CDR3 in amino acids: CSAPGPGQETQYF. The CDR3 region has the DNA TGCAGTGCTCCGGGACCGGGGCAAGAGACCCAGTACTTC.

A few counts support this clonotype. The chain is built from TRBV30 and TRBJ1-1, with 7 bases matching TRBD1. Germline lookup yields CDR1 GTSNPN and CDR2 SVGIG (reference sequence). Trimming removed 5 bases from V and 2 bases from J; junction bases left unmatched: 11. The CDR3 covers 15 residues. CDR3 nucleotide sequence: TGTGCCTGGCTTCCGTCCGGACAGGCAAACACTGAAGCTTTCTTT. Translation gives CAWLPSGQANTEAFF.

This clonotype was seen a handful of times. The rearrangement joins TRBV6-2 or TRBV6-3 to TRBJ2-5; the match to TRBD2 covers 9 bases. Germline V gene lookup returns CDR1 MNHEY and CDR2 SVGEGT. The trim removed 6 bases at V and 3 bases at J, leaving 5 bases unmatched. This CDR3 has 14 amino acids. CDR3 bases: TGTGCCAGCAGCCGTAGCGGGAGAGAAGAGACCCAGTACTTC. Translated: CASSRSGREETQYF.

The chain links TRBV29-1 to TRBJ1-2; 9 bases are shared with TRBD1. Germline V gene sequence: CDR1 SQVTM, CDR2 ANQGSEA. Trimming at V came to 4 bases and at J to 3 bases, leaving 0 bases not matched to a gene. The CDR3 consists of 12 residues. The CDR3 nucleotides are TGCAGCGTTGGGGACAGGGACTATGGCTACACCTTC. Translated: CSVGDRDYGYTF.

This chain connects TRBV20-1 to TRBJ1-4; TRBD1 aligns across 7 bases. V dropped 0 bases and J dropped 8; count of bases not matched to a gene: 12. This CDR3 has 16 residues. The germline gives CDR1 DFQATT, CDR2 SNEGSKA (reference sequence). The CDR3, as DNA: TGCAGTGCTAGAGATGAATTTACAGGGGACGGCGAAAAACTGTTTTTT. Amino acid sequence: CSARDEFTGDGEKLFF.

The V call is TRBV12-3 or TRBV12-4, the J call TRBJ2-1; D possibly uses TRBD1 or TRBD2 (6 bases each). The CDR3 has 12 amino acids. Trimming cost V 6 bases and J 9 bases, with 12 bases left between them. The CDR3 sequence is CASRGGRGEQFF. The DNA of the CDR3 is TGTGCCAGCAGGGGGGGCCGAGGTGAGCAGTTCTTC.

This clonotype was seen only a few times. The chain recombines TRBV12-3 or TRBV12-4 with TRBJ2-1, with D uncertain. The CDR3 is 12 amino acids. Deletions cut 5 bases from V and 7 bases from J, with 9 bases between. CDR3 residues: CASSPPLNEQFF. The CDR3 DNA follows: TGTGCCAGCAGTCCACCTTTGAATGAGCAGTTCTTC.

The chain couples TRBV14 to TRBJ2-3; 12 bases map to TRBD2. J was trimmed by 6 bases and V by 4 bases; bases with no gene match: 8. Germline values: CDR1 SGHDN, CDR2 FVKESK. This CDR3 is built from 16 residues. Written as DNA, the CDR3 is TGTGCCAGCAGCCTCACCCTAGCGGGAGGGCCGGATACGCAGTATTTT. Amino acid sequence: CASSLTLAGGPDTQYF.

This clonotype was observed many times. This chain connects TRBV19 to TRBJ2-7, with 9 nucleotides matching TRBD1. V lost 3 bases, J lost 1 base, and 4 bases stayed unmatched. CDR3 length equals 15 residues. CDR1 LNHDA and CDR2 SQIVND come from the germline V gene (reference sequence). CDR3 protein: CASSISGTGSYEQYF. CDR3 sequence (DNA): TGTGCCAGTAGTATCTCCGGGACAGGGTCCTACGAGCAGTACTTC.

This clonotype was picked up a small number of times. This chain uses TRBV7-2 with TRBJ2-1; 13 bases map to TRBD2. This CDR3 is built from 15 residues. The germline CDR1 and CDR2 sequences are SGHTA and FQGNSA. J lost 10 bases, V lost 5 bases, and 8 bases had no gene match. The CDR3 nucleotides are TGTGCCAGCAGCCCGGGACTAGCGGGACGCGGGGAGCAGTTCTTC. Translation: CASSPGLAGRGEQFF.

This clonotype was seen only a few times. CDR3 amino acids: CASSVDPNSYGYTF. The CDR3 DNA reads TGTGCCAGCAGCGTAGACCCCAACAGCTATGGCTACACCTTC. The V gene is TRBV9, the J gene TRBJ1-2, with unresolved D. Germline-derived CDR1 and CDR2 are SGDLS and YYNGEE. V was pared by 0 bases and J by 4 bases, with 10 bases between. The CDR3 covers 14 residues.

This clonotype was seen more than once but under ten times. The gene calls are TRBV20-1 and TRBJ2-7; 7 bases are a match to TRBD1. In germline, CDR1 is DFQATT, CDR2 SNEGSKA (reference sequence). Unmatched junction bases numbered 9, after V lost 6 bases and J lost 4 bases. This CDR3 region has 13 residues. The CDR3 is CSAPGRGQYEQYF. The DNA for the CDR3 is TGCAGTGCCCCGGGTAGGGGGCAGTACGAGCAGTACTTC.

DNA for the CDR3: TGTGCCAGCAGTTACGACAGGGGGCAGGAGACCCAGTACTTC. Its translation: CASSYDRGQETQYF. The chain joins TRBV28 to TRBJ2-5; 10 positions match TRBD1. In germline, CDR1 is MDHEN, CDR2 SYDVKM. The CDR3 length is 14 residues. The J segment lost 5 bases and the V segment lost 4 bases, leaving 4 bases of the junction unmatched.

The chain recombines TRBV4-3 with TRBJ2-7, with 8 bases aligning to TRBD1. CDR3 length: 17 residues. Germline V gene sequence: CDR1 LGHNA, CDR2 YSLEER. The V and J ends lost 2 bases and 2 bases, in that order; junction bases with no gene match: 11. The CDR3 DNA follows: TGCGCCAGCAGCCAAAGGATTGCGGGACAGGTCCCCTACGAGCAGTACTTC. It is translated as CASSQRIAGQVPYEQYF.

The rearrangement links TRBV20-1 to TRBJ2-1, with a tentative D call TRBD2 (6 bases). CDR3 length: 10 amino acids. Between the trimmed V and J ends, which lost 6 bases and 7 bases, there was a span of 7 bases. Looked up from germline, CDR1 is DFQATT and CDR2 is SNEGSKA (reference sequence). The CDR3, as DNA: TGCAGTGCCGGGAGAAATGAGCAGTTCTTC. It yields the protein CSAGRNEQFF.

At least ten counts were recorded for this clonotype. The rearrangement links TRBV29-1 to TRBJ2-1, with TRBD1 identical over 8 bases. Per germline, CDR1 SQVTM and CDR2 ANQGSEA. The junction had 7 bases not matched to a gene; V was cut back by 4 bases and J by 14 bases. There are 11 residues in the CDR3. The CDR3 spells CSVGRRTGKFF. The CDR3 nucleotides are TGCAGCGTTGGTCGGAGGACAGGGAAGTTCTTC.

This clonotype was counted ten times or more. One end of the junction does not line up with germline, which may come from a read error. The CDR3 nucleotides are TGTGCCAGCAGCCACACTCGGACAGGGGGCGATAAGTCACCCCTCCACTTT. This encodes CASSHTRTGGDKSPLHF. V usage is TRBV3-1 and J usage is TRBJ1-6; TRBD1 matches 11 bases. The CDR3 has 17 residues. Germline CDR1 LGHDT, CDR2 YNNKEL (reference sequence).

This clonotype was counted a few times. This chain links TRBV29-1 with TRBJ2-7; D perhaps matches TRBD1 (5 bases). V lost 7 bases to trimming and J lost 7 bases, with 20 bases between them. Germline loops: CDR1 SQVTM, CDR2 ANQGSEA. The CDR3 has 13 amino acids. CDR3 loop: CSALGLSQSEQYF. The CDR3 region has the DNA TGCAGCGCCCTGGGGCTCTCGCAGAGTGAGCAGTACTTC.